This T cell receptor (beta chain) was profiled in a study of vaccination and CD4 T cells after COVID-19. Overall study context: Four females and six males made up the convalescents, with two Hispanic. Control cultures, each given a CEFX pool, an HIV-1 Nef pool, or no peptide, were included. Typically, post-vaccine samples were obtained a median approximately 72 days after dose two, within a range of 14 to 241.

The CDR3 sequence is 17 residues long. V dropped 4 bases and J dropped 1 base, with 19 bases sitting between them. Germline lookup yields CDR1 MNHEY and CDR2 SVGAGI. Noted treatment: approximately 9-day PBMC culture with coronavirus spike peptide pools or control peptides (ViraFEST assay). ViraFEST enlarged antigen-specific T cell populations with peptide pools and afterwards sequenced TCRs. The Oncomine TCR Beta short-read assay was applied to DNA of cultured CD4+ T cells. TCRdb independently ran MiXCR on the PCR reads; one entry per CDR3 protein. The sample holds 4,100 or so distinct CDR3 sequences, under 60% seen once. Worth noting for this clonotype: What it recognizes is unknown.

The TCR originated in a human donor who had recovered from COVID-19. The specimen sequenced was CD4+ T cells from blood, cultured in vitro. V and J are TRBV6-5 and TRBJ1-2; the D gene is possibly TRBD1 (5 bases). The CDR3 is CASSLTPGTGLNYGYTF. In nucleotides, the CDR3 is TGTGCCAGCAGTTTAACACCGGGGACTGGACTTAACTATGGCTACACCTTC.